One sample yielded the 19 T cell receptor beta chains listed below, sequenced in a study of shared clonotypes between healthy human individuals. The protocol was immunoSEQ multiplex PCR, while the TCRdb copy is restricted to in-frame clones and leaves out a portion. The sample lists 190,000 or so clones; 66% were seen once. What was sequenced was memory CD4+ T cells sorted from blood. As for subset: CD45RA-negative fraction. The receptor set was obtained from a man aged 25-45 years in good health.

The chain has TRBV7-8 and TRBJ2-7; maybe TRBD2 (6 bases). Trimming removed 4 bases from V and 5 bases from J, with 15 bases in between. Germline values: CDR1 SGHVS, CDR2 FQNEAQ. This CDR3 region has 14 residues. CDR3 protein: CASSSAGWGDEQYF. CDR3 nucleotides: TGTGCCAGCAGCTCTGCAGGATGGGGGGACGAGCAGTACTTC.

This clone was seen a few times. The J gene is TRBJ2-7, the V gene TRBV2; D tentatively reads TRBD1 or TRBD2 (5 bases each). This CDR3 spans 15 amino acids. From germline, CDR1 is SNHLY and CDR2 FYNNEI. The ends were cut back, 4 bases at V and 3 bases at J, with 16 bases in the middle. The CDR3 protein is CASSAGHRTIYEQYF. Written as DNA, the CDR3 is TGTGCCAGCAGTGCGGGGCACAGAACGATCTACGAGCAGTACTTC.

This clone was seen more than once but under ten times. V and J are TRBV6-5 and TRBJ2-7, with 7 bases matching TRBD2. Germline V lookup: CDR1 MNHEY, CDR2 SVGAGI. J was trimmed by 6 bases and V by 6 bases; bases with no gene match: 14. The CDR3 loop spans 15 amino acids. The CDR3 DNA sequence: TGTGCCAGCAGGCCCACGTCGGCGGGAGTTGGCGAGCAGTACTTC. Translating it yields CASRPTSAGVGEQYF.

This clone occurred a few times. The chain combines TRBV28 with TRBJ2-7; D is unresolved. This CDR3 is built from 14 residues. The germline V and J ends were trimmed by 3 bases and 0 bases, with 9 bases remaining between them. In germline, CDR1 is MDHEN, CDR2 SYDVKM. The CDR3, as DNA: TGTGCCAGCAGTTTTGCCGGTAGCTCCTACGAGCAGTACTTC. It specifies CASSFAGSSYEQYF.

This chain links TRBV6-1 with TRBJ1-4; D is unclear. CDR1 MNHNS and CDR2 SASEGT come from the germline V gene. V shed 2 bases and J shed 0 bases, with 7 bases lying between them. This CDR3 contains 15 residues. The CDR3 region has the DNA TGTGCCAGCAGTGAATCGTTACCAACTAATGAAAAACTGTTTTTT. It translates to CASSESLPTNEKLFF.

This clone was seen more than once but under ten times. The chain joins TRBV10-3 to TRBJ2-7; 7 positions agree with TRBD1. V lost 6 bases to trimming and J lost 3 bases; unmatched junction nucleotides: 8. The CDR3 totals 14 residues. CDR1 and CDR2 (germline): ENHRY, SYGVKD. The DNA for the CDR3 is TGTGCCATCAGCCTGGGACAGATAAACTACGAGCAGTACTTC. Its protein is CAISLGQINYEQYF.

CDR3 DNA sequence: TGTGCCAGTAGTATACCCTGGGGCAGACCTGGGTACGAGCAGTACTTC. This translates into CASSIPWGRPGYEQYF. V is TRBV19 and J is TRBJ2-7, with D tentatively TRBD1 (5 bases). This CDR3 is built from 16 residues. Germline V lookup: CDR1 LNHDA, CDR2 SQIVND (reference sequence). Between the trimmed V and J ends, which lost 2 bases and 4 bases, there was a span of 18 bases.

The chain joins TRBV29-1 to TRBJ1-1, with a tentative D call TRBD1 (5 bases). The CDR3 length is 14 residues. Germline lookup yields CDR1 SQVTM and CDR2 ANQGSEA. V gave up 4 bases and J gave up 6 bases, with 18 bases separating them. This chain's CDR3 is CSVAWAGLSPEAFF. The CDR3 region has the DNA TGCAGCGTTGCCTGGGCAGGGTTGTCCCCTGAAGCTTTCTTT.

This clone came up once. The rearrangement uses TRBV7-2 and TRBJ2-1; D is undetermined. CDR3 length equals 16 residues. Germline CDR1 and CDR2: SGHTA and FQGNSA. The V and J ends lost 3 bases and 4 bases respectively, with 16 bases between them. This CDR3 reads CASSLSLRQSYNEQFF. In DNA form, the CDR3 reads TGTGCCAGCAGCTTGAGCCTACGGCAAAGTTACAATGAGCAGTTCTTC.

The chain is built from TRBV28 and TRBJ1-5, with a tentative D call TRBD1 (6 bases). V was shortened by 6 bases and J by 2 bases, with 20 bases between the two germline ends. This CDR3 has 17 amino acids. The germline V gene encodes CDR1 MDHEN and CDR2 SYDVKM. CDR3 sequence reads: CASSAPPWGLGNQPQHF. The DNA for the CDR3 is TGTGCCAGCAGCGCTCCCCCGTGGGGGCTGGGCAATCAGCCCCAGCATTTT.

This clone was observed once. The rearrangement links TRBV28 to TRBJ2-5, with TRBD1 as a possible D gene (7 bases). The CDR3 covers 15 residues. V lost 5 bases to trimming and J lost 5 bases, with 18 bases between them. The germline gives CDR1 MDHEN, CDR2 SYDVKM. DNA for the CDR3: TGTGCCAGCAGTACTGGACAGGCAGGAGGGGAGACCCAGTACTTC. Translating it yields CASSTGQAGGETQYF.

The rearrangement uses TRBV25-1 and TRBJ2-2; 7 bases are a match to TRBD1. CDR3 length equals 14 residues. Germline V gene sequence: CDR1 MGHDK, CDR2 SYGVNS. Losses at the gene ends were 6 bases for V and 5 bases for J; bases not matched to a gene: 6. CDR3 DNA sequence: TGTGCCAGCAGAGACAGGGAATCGACCGGGGAGCTGTTTTTT. The encoded protein is CASRDRESTGELFF.

The V and J genes are TRBV5-1 and TRBJ2-5, with D tentatively TRBD2 (6 bases). The CDR3 contains 15 residues. Germline values: CDR1 SGHRS, CDR2 YFSETQ. V dropped 1 base and J dropped 4 bases, with 14 bases sitting between them. This chain's CDR3 is CASSLPTSFRETQYF. The CDR3 bases are TGCGCCAGCAGCTTGCCCACTAGCTTCCGAGAGACCCAGTACTTC.

The gene calls are TRBV9 and TRBJ2-1; no reliable D call. Between the trimmed V and J ends, which lost 1 base and 6 bases, there was a span of 14 bases. From germline, CDR1 is SGDLS and CDR2 YYNGEE. This CDR3 region has 15 residues. The DNA of the CDR3 is TGTGCCAGCAGCGTACAGTGGCGGACCTCCAATGAGCAGTTCTTC. This codes for CASSVQWRTSNEQFF.

This chain uses TRBV10-3 with TRBJ2-5; TRBD2 might be the D (6 bases). The CDR3 sequence is 13 residues long. Trimming took off 4 bases at V and 7 bases at J, with 13 bases between the two ends. Germline CDR1 ENHRY, CDR2 SYGVKD. The CDR3 DNA is TGTGCCATCAGTGGGGAGACAGCGGGGACCCAGTACTTC. This sequence encodes CAISGETAGTQYF.

This rearrangement joins TRBV5-1 to TRBJ2-3, with D possibly TRBD2 on 6 matching bases. This CDR3 has 14 residues. Trimming took 4 bases from V and 4 from J, leaving 13 bases between them. Looked up from germline, CDR1 is SGHRS and CDR2 is YFSETQ. The CDR3 region is CASSVGRVSDTQYF. The CDR3 DNA sequence: TGCGCCAGCAGCGTCGGGAGAGTCTCAGATACGCAGTATTTT.

The rearrangement links TRBV19 to TRBJ2-1; tentatively, D is TRBD1 (6 bases). CDR3 length: 17 amino acids. Trimming took off 3 bases at V and 6 bases at J, with 21 bases between the two ends. In germline, CDR1 is LNHDA, CDR2 SQIVND (reference sequence). CDR3 region: CASSMGRGFRRSNEQFF. CDR3 sequence (DNA): TGTGCCAGTAGTATGGGCAGGGGATTTAGGCGATCCAATGAGCAGTTCTTC.

This clone was counted a few times. The genes are TRBV5-1 and TRBJ2-3; weak D call: TRBD2 (7 bases). V lost 0 bases and J lost 3, with 11 bases in between. This CDR3 region has 15 residues. The germline gives CDR1 SGHRS, CDR2 YFSETQ. The DNA of the CDR3 is TGCGCCAGCAGCTTGGTACAGGGAGGGACAGATACGCAGTATTTT. Amino acid sequence: CASSLVQGGTDTQYF.

The chain carries TRBV6-6 and TRBJ2-4; no firm D call. The CDR3 is 12 amino acids. V was shortened by 8 bases and J by 6 bases, with 11 bases between the two germline ends. In germline, CDR1 is MNHNY, CDR2 SVGAGI (reference sequence). CDR3 sequence: CASEAFGNIQYF. The CDR3 DNA follows: TGTGCCAGCGAGGCTTTCGGAAACATTCAGTACTTC.